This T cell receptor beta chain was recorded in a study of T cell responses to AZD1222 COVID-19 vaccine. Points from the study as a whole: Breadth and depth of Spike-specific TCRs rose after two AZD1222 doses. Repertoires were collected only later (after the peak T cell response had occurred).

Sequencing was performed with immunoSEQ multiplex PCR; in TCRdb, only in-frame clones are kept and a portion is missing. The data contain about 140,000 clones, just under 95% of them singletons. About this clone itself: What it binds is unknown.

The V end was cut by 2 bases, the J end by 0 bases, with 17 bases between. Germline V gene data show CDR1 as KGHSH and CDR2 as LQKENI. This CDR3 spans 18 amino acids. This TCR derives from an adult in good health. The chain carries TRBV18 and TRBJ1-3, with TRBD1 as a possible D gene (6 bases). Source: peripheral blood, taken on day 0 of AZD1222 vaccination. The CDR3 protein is CASSPIDTGQNSGNTIYF. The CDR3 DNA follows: TGTGCCAGCTCACCAATTGATACAGGGCAGAACTCTGGAAACACCATATATTTT.